This T cell receptor (beta chain) was profiled in a study of T cells in women clearing cervical HPV infection. About the study: Controls were women whose single incident HPV16 infection cleared within 12 months without precancer or cancer.

The V end lost 0 bases, the J end lost 0 bases, and 9 bases lay between the germline ends. The CDR3 extends over 15 amino acids. CDR1 is DFQATT, CDR2 SNEGSKA, per germline (reference sequence). The protocol was immunoSEQ multiplex PCR, while the TCRdb copy is restricted to in-frame clones and leaves out a portion. This repertoire comprises 25,000 to 35,000 clones; its ten largest clones make up 2.5% to 3.5%. Prevalent HPV16 infections were excluded; only incident single HPV16 infections included. This clone ranks as medium-sized in terms of frequency. From the germline J gene comes the end of the CDR3, since the read stops 3 residues before it.

Sequencing input: blood buffy coat. The origin of this receptor is a woman aged 18-70 years with a cervical HPV16 infection that either progressed to CIN3+ or cleared (not recorded which). The chain has TRBV20-1 and TRBJ2-1; a possible D gene is TRBD2 (6 bases). The chain's CDR3 is CSARDLASSYNEQFF. The sequenced part of the CDR3 DNA is TGCAGTGCTAGAGATCTAGCGAGCTCCTACAATGAG.